Following are 29 T cell receptor beta chains from one sample sequenced in a study of blood T cell repertoires in COVID-19. Sequenced by immunoSEQ multiplex PCR; TCRdb stores in-frame clones only, minus some. The data contain 100,000 to 150,000 clones, about nine tenths of them seen just once; the ten biggest clones take up 3.5% to 5%. The specimen sequenced was peripheral blood. The receptors originated from a man aged 35 to 55 with acute or convalescent COVID-19.

This clone was picked up one time. This sequence joins TRBV5-6 and TRBJ1-2, with 7 positions matching TRBD1. V lost 0 bases and J lost 8; bases outside the gene matches: 7. The CDR3 is 14 residues long. CDR1 and CDR2 (germline): SGHDT, YYEEEE. This CDR3 is CASSLGQGRGGYTF. CDR3 bases: TGTGCCAGCAGCTTGGGACAGGGCCGGGGAGGCTACACCTTC.

The chain uses TRBV7-9 and TRBJ1-1; D is undetermined. Trimming stripped 4 bases from V and 4 bases from J, with 16 bases between. The V gene's germline CDR1 is SEHNR and CDR2 FQNEAQ (reference sequence). This CDR3 is built from 15 residues. The CDR3 is CASSSGGGGGTEAFF. The CDR3 nucleotides are TGTGCCAGCAGCTCGGGAGGAGGCGGCGGCACTGAAGCTTTCTTT.

This chain connects TRBV3-1 (or the pseudogene TRBV3-2) to TRBJ1-1; D call uncertain. Trimming took 6 bases from V and 1 from J, leaving 6 bases between them. CDR1 and CDR2 from the germline V gene are LGHDT and YNNKEL (reference sequence). The CDR3 is 12 amino acids. The CDR3 DNA reads TGTGCCAGCAGTCACACGAACACTGAAGCTTTCTTT. Translated: CASSHTNTEAFF.

The V gene is TRBV11-1, the J gene TRBJ1-2, with 8 bases aligning to TRBD1. CDR1 is SGHAT and CDR2 is FQDESV in the germline V gene (reference sequence). Trimming cost V 5 bases and J 3 bases; bases outside gene matches: 5. The CDR3 runs 14 residues. DNA for the CDR3: TGTGCCAGCAGCCTCAGGACAGGGTACTATGGCTACACCTTC. As protein: CASSLRTGYYGYTF.

CDR3 loop: CASSQDPAALRGGNQPQHF. In DNA form, the CDR3 reads TGTGCCAGCAGCCAAGACCCCGCGGCACTGAGAGGTGGCAATCAGCCCCAGCATTTT. The chain has TRBV3-1 (or the pseudogene TRBV3-2) and TRBJ1-5; D gene uncertain. Germline V gene data show CDR1 as LGHDT and CDR2 as YNNKEL (reference sequence). The length of the CDR3 is 19 residues. The V gene lost 0 bases and the J gene lost 2 bases, with 20 bases spanning the gap.

The chain uses TRBV3-1 (or the pseudogene TRBV3-2) and TRBJ2-5; 8 nucleotides align to TRBD1. The germline V gene has CDR1 LGHDT and CDR2 YNNKEL (reference sequence). V shed 0 bases and J 2 bases; nucleotides not matched to a gene: 5. The CDR3 runs to 16 residues. This chain's CDR3 is CASSQDYTGGQETQYF. The CDR3 coding sequence is TGTGCCAGCAGCCAAGACTACACAGGGGGGCAAGAGACCCAGTACTTC.

The genes are TRBV18 and TRBJ2-7; TRBD1 is a possible D gene (6 bases). Germline values: CDR1 KGHSH, CDR2 LQKENI. This CDR3 region has 15 residues. Trimming pared 3 bases from V and 3 bases from J, leaving 15 bases between. The CDR3 DNA reads TGTGCCAGCTCACCGGCAGGGGTACTAAGCTACGAGCAGTACTTC. It codes for CASSPAGVLSYEQYF.

V is TRBV9 and J is TRBJ1-2; 7 nucleotides agree with TRBD1. This CDR3 has 14 amino acids. J gave up 7 bases and V 4 bases, and 10 bases lay outside the gene matches. Germline CDR1 SGDLS, CDR2 YYNGEE. The CDR3 DNA is TGTGCCAGCAGCCCGATGAGGGGGCAAGTTGGCTACACCTTC. Its protein product is CASSPMRGQVGYTF.

This chain connects TRBV6-5 to TRBJ1-6, with D maybe TRBD1 (5 bases). The CDR3 is 14 amino acids. Germline assignment: CDR1 MNHEY and CDR2 SVGAGI. V lost 6 bases, J lost 10 bases, and 16 bases lay in between. This CDR3 is CASSYQGSNSPLHF. In nucleotides, the CDR3 is TGTGCCAGCAGCTACCAGGGTAGCAACTCACCCCTCCACTTT.

This sequence joins TRBV9 and TRBJ2-1, with D possibly matching TRBD2 (6 bases). Germline CDR1 is SGDLS and CDR2 is YYNGEE. CDR3 size: 16 residues. Trimming cost V 4 bases and J 3 bases, with 17 bases left between them. CDR3 loop: CASSFTPGLNYNEQFF. The CDR3 DNA follows: TGTGCCAGCAGCTTCACTCCGGGACTCAACTACAATGAGCAGTTCTTC.

The V gene is TRBV6-2 or TRBV6-3, the J gene TRBJ2-2; D unclear. V lost 2 bases to trimming and J lost 1 base, with 5 bases between them. In germline, CDR1 is MNHEY, CDR2 SVGEGT. This CDR3 has 14 amino acids. CDR3 sequence: CASSYGRNTGELFF. In DNA, the CDR3 is TGTGCCAGCAGTTACGGGCGGAACACCGGGGAGCTGTTTTTT.

The chain joins TRBV2 to TRBJ1-1; unclear D gene. With 5 bases removed from V and 2 bases from J, the gap between germline ends came to 9 bases. The CDR3 runs to 13 residues. CDR1 and CDR2 (germline): SNHLY, FYNNEI. In DNA, the CDR3 is TGTGCCAGCAGTCCGGGTCCTAACACTGAAGCTTTCTTT. Amino acids: CASSPGPNTEAFF.

The CDR3 coding sequence is TGCGCCAGCAGCCCGGAGGGGGCCTTTGAGAACACTGAAGCTTTCTTT. The encoded protein is CASSPEGAFENTEAFF. V is TRBV5-1 and J is TRBJ1-1, with 7 bases matching TRBD1. J gave up 1 base and V 4 bases, and 10 bases lay outside the gene matches. The CDR3 runs to 16 residues. Germline-derived CDR1 and CDR2 are SGHRS and YFSETQ.

This clone is a singleton in its sample. The rearrangement links TRBV29-1 to TRBJ2-1, with a tentative D call TRBD1 (5 bases). CDR1 is SQVTM and CDR2 is ANQGSEA in the germline V gene. The CDR3 is 17 residues long. V was clipped by 2 bases and J by 6 bases, with 23 bases between them. CDR3 sequence reads: CSVEPDKASDEANEQFF. CDR3 nucleotides: TGCAGCGTTGAACCGGACAAAGCCTCCGACGAGGCCAATGAGCAGTTCTTC.

V gene TRBV7-3 combines with J gene TRBJ1-6; D call uncertain. This CDR3 has 13 residues. Trimming took off 5 bases at V and 8 bases at J, with 10 bases between the two ends. Germline V gives CDR1 SGHTA, CDR2 FQGTGA. CDR3 DNA sequence: TGTGCCAGCAGCCAGGCTCGAGATTCACCCCTCCACTTT. This sequence encodes CASSQARDSPLHF.

This clone was counted between two and nine times. CDR3 DNA sequence: TGTGCCAGCAGCTTATATGCAGAATCTAACTATGGCTACACCTTC. Translation gives CASSLYAESNYGYTF. The chain employs TRBV7-9 and TRBJ1-2; D is uncertain. Germline loops: CDR1 SEHNR, CDR2 FQNEAQ (reference sequence). Trimming removed 2 bases at V and 0 bases at J, with 10 bases between. CDR3 length equals 15 residues.

The rearrangement joins TRBV20-1 to TRBJ1-6; tentatively, D is TRBD1 (6 bases). Germline lookup yields CDR1 DFQATT and CDR2 SNEGSKA (reference sequence). Trimming cost V 3 bases and J 4 bases, with 13 bases left between them. This CDR3 spans 15 amino acids. The CDR3 DNA sequence: TGCAGTGCTAGTTCAGGGGAGATTTATAATTCACCCCTCCACTTT. This translates into CSASSGEIYNSPLHF.

This chain joins TRBV3-1 (or the pseudogene TRBV3-2) and TRBJ2-1, with 7 positions matching TRBD1. V shed 0 bases and J 4 bases; nucleotides not matched to a gene: 12. Germline CDR1 and CDR2: LGHDT and YNNKEL (reference sequence). The CDR3 runs to 18 residues. The CDR3 sequence is CASSQDRERQGWYNEQFF. The CDR3 DNA reads as TGTGCCAGCAGCCAAGATCGTGAGAGACAGGGTTGGTACAATGAGCAGTTCTTC.

The chain employs TRBV9 and TRBJ2-7, with 7 positions matching TRBD2. The germline V gene has CDR1 SGDLS and CDR2 YYNGEE. This CDR3 has 16 amino acids. The V gene end was trimmed by 0 bases and the J gene end by 1 base; junction bases not matched to a gene: 7. CDR3 protein: CASSVGRGSRSYEQYF. The CDR3, as DNA: TGTGCCAGCAGCGTAGGTCGCGGGAGCAGATCCTACGAGCAGTACTTC. The entire variable domain, with the rest obtained from reference TRBV9 and TRBJ2-7, is as follows: DSGVTQTPKHLITATGQRVTLRCSPRSGDLSVYWYQQSLDQGLQFLIQYYNGEERAKGNILERFSAQQFPDLHSELNLSSLELGDSALYFCASSVGRGSRSYEQYFGPGTRLTVT.

CDR3 amino acids: CASSVGVGQGAQETQYF. The CDR3 region has the DNA TGTGCCAGCAGCGTAGGGGTCGGACAGGGAGCCCAAGAGACCCAGTACTTC. The V call is TRBV9, the J call TRBJ2-5, with TRBD1 identical over 8 bases. Germline lookup yields CDR1 SGDLS and CDR2 YYNGEE. The CDR3 runs to 17 residues. Trimming removed 0 bases from V and 1 base from J; junction bases left unmatched: 8.

The V call is TRBV3-1 (or the pseudogene TRBV3-2), the J call TRBJ2-1; 13 bases are shared with TRBD2. The CDR3 length is 16 residues. Germline lookup yields CDR1 LGHDT and CDR2 YNNKEL (reference sequence). The V and J ends lost 4 bases and 8 bases, in that order; junction bases with no gene match: 8. CDR3 bases: TGTGCCAGCAGCCCCCGGACTAGCGGGAGATCGGATGAGCAGTTCTTC. Protein: CASSPRTSGRSDEQFF.

This clone was seen once. The rearrangement uses TRBV5-6 and TRBJ1-1, with D unresolved. Germline CDR1 SGHDT, CDR2 YYEEEE. Trimming removed 0 bases at V and 7 bases at J, with 10 bases between. The CDR3 runs to 13 residues. The CDR3: CASSLDGRFEAFF. In DNA, the CDR3 is TGTGCCAGCAGCTTGGATGGCAGATTTGAAGCTTTCTTT.

V usage is TRBV10-3 and J usage is TRBJ1-1; D not resolved. The V and J ends lost 4 bases and 1 base respectively, with 7 bases between them. The CDR3 is 13 amino acids. In germline, CDR1 is ENHRY, CDR2 SYGVKD. Written as DNA, the CDR3 is TGTGCCATCAGTGGAGGCAGGAACACTGAAGCTTTCTTT. Residues: CAISGGRNTEAFF.

This clone was detected only once. The chain employs TRBV7-8 and TRBJ2-3, with 8 bases lining up with TRBD2. Germline V CDR1 and CDR2: SGHVS, FQNEAQ. V lost 2 bases, J lost 4 bases, and 2 bases stayed unmatched. The CDR3 spans 14 residues. In DNA form, the CDR3 reads TGTGCCAGCAGCTTAAGACTAGCGTCAGATACGCAGTATTTT. Translating it yields CASSLRLASDTQYF.

The V gene is TRBV9, the J gene TRBJ1-4; no clear D gene. Germline values: CDR1 SGDLS, CDR2 YYNGEE. V gave up 0 bases and J gave up 0 bases, with 12 bases separating them. The CDR3 spans 17 residues. In DNA, the CDR3 is TGTGCCAGCAGCGTAGGGAAGGGAGGAGCAACTAATGAAAAACTGTTTTTT. As protein: CASSVGKGGATNEKLFF.

As to this clone: The sample has other DNA sequences that encode this CDR3 too. The chain couples TRBV5-4 to TRBJ1-6; D remains ambiguous. This CDR3 spans 16 amino acids. Germline-derived CDR1 and CDR2 are SGHNT and YYREEE (reference sequence). V lost 4 bases and J 0 bases, leaving 11 bases between the germline ends. CDR3 in DNA: TGTGCCAGCAGCCGCCTCGTGAGCTCCTATAATTCACCCCTCCACTTT. Amino acids: CASSRLVSSYNSPLHF.

The rearrangement links TRBV5-1 to TRBJ2-5; unclear D gene. V lost 3 bases to trimming and J lost 0 bases, with 15 bases between them. The CDR3 is 16 amino acids. CDR1 is SGHRS and CDR2 is YFSETQ in the germline V gene. The CDR3 protein is CASSSKGDTYQETQYF. The CDR3 region has the DNA TGCGCCAGCAGCTCCAAAGGAGATACGTACCAAGAGACCCAGTACTTC.

The J gene is TRBJ1-2, the V gene TRBV11-2, with TRBD1 identical over 9 bases. Germline V gene lookup returns CDR1 SGHAT and CDR2 FQNNGV. The V segment lost 5 bases and the J segment 4 bases; nucleotides outside the gene matches: 11. This CDR3 is 16 amino acids long. In nucleotides, the CDR3 is TGTGCCAGCAGCCCGGATCGGTTGACAGGGGGCTATGGCTACACCTTC. Protein: CASSPDRLTGGYGYTF.

This clone was seen only a few times. This chain joins TRBV15 and TRBJ1-5, with TRBD1 identical over 9 bases. The ends lost 0 bases at V and 7 bases at J; junction bases unmatched: 4. From germline, CDR1 is LNHNV and CDR2 YYDKDF (reference sequence). The CDR3 is 15 residues long. The CDR3 loop reads CATSRDTGGRQPQHF. The CDR3 DNA reads TGTGCCACCAGCAGAGATACAGGGGGCAGGCAGCCCCAGCATTTT.